This T cell receptor beta chain was recorded in a study of blood T cell repertoires in COVID-19. Study context: There were acute and convalescent COVID-19 samples, and they came from the United States, Italy and Spain. From T cells, B-cell-depleted T cells, or PBMCs came the material, which was cDNA or gDNA.

The CDR3 loop spans 13 amino acids. CDR1 and CDR2 from the germline V gene are KGHDR and SFDVKD. The J segment lost 7 bases and the V segment lost 3 bases, leaving 3 bases of the junction unmatched. Per the original data handling: Estimated nucleated cell counts came from reference gene primer amplification. The protocol was immunoSEQ multiplex PCR, while the TCRdb copy is restricted to in-frame clones and leaves out a portion. V and J calls and clone size are given by that table; D and trimming were obtained from the DNA. Of roughly 300,000 clones listed, around 92% were seen once; the top ten hold under 7.5%.

The rearrangement links TRBV24-1 to TRBJ1-2; 8 positions agree with TRBD1. This receptor was obtained from a man between 18 and 35 years old who had recovered from COVID-19. The specimen was peripheral blood. The CDR3 coding sequence is TGTGCCACCAGTGATGCAGGGGGCAGTGGCTACACCTTC. Its protein product is CATSDAGGSGYTF.